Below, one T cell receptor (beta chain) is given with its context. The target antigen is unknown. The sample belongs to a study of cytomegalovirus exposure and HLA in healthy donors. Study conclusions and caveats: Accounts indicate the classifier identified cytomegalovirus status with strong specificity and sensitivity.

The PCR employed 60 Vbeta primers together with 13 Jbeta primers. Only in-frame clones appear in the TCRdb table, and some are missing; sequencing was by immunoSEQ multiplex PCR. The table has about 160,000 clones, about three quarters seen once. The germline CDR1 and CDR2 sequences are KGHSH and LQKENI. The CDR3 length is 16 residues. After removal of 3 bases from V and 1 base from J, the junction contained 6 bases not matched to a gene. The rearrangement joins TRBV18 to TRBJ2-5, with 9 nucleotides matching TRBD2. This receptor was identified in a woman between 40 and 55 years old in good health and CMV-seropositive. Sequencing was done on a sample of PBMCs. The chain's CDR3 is CASSPLAGSFQETQYF. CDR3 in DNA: TGTGCCAGCTCACCCCTAGCGGGGTCTTTCCAAGAGACCCAGTACTTC.